These 27 T cell receptor beta chains were all obtained from the same sample, sequenced in a study of blood T cell repertoires in COVID-19. This table comes from immunoSEQ multiplex PCR, and its TCRdb copy is limited to in-frame clones, with some not included. The repertoire consists of some 210,000 clones, with roughly 92% occurring once and the leading ten covering approximately 0.77%. The specimen was peripheral blood. Receptors originate from a man between 60 and 70 years old with COVID-19, enrolled during active disease.

The J gene is TRBJ2-5, the V gene TRBV18; TRBD1 aligns across 8 bases. Germline trimming cut 0 bases from V and 4 bases from J; bases unmatched to any gene: 4. The CDR3 totals 15 residues. Germline V gene sequence: CDR1 KGHSH, CDR2 LQKENI. CDR3 in DNA: TGTGCCAGCTCACCACCGAATCAGGGGGCAGAGACCCAGTACTTC. Its translation: CASSPPNQGAETQYF.

The V and J genes are TRBV4-1 and TRBJ1-4; 7 positions agree with TRBD1. Germline values: CDR1 MGHRA, CDR2 YSYEKL. CDR3 length: 15 residues. The V and J ends lost 1 base and 8 bases, in that order; junction bases with no gene match: 7. CDR3 protein: CASSQGQGLGEKLFF. The CDR3 DNA follows: TGCGCCAGCAGCCAAGGACAGGGCCTTGGAGAAAAACTGTTTTTT.

The chain links TRBV7-2 to TRBJ2-1; 15 bases are a match to TRBD2. Germline loops: CDR1 SGHTA, CDR2 FQGNSA. The V gene end was trimmed by 0 bases and the J gene end by 7 bases; junction bases not matched to a gene: 13. The CDR3 is made up of 20 amino acids. The DNA for the CDR3 is TGTGCCAGCAGCTTAGCCTACAGGGGGTGGACTAGCGGGAGGGTGAATGAGCAGTTCTTC. It yields the protein CASSLAYRGWTSGRVNEQFF.

J is TRBJ2-1 and V is TRBV5-8, with 10 bases matching TRBD2. Germline V gene sequence: CDR1 SGHTS, CDR2 YDEGEE. The ends lost 2 bases at V and 10 bases at J; junction bases unmatched: 9. This CDR3 has 15 residues. The CDR3 here is CASSFRGLAGEEQFF. The CDR3 DNA sequence: TGTGCCAGCAGCTTTCGGGGGCTAGCGGGGGAAGAGCAGTTCTTC.

This chain links TRBV5-1 with TRBJ1-4; 7 positions agree with TRBD1. The V gene end was trimmed by 4 bases and the J gene end by 4 bases; junction bases not matched to a gene: 7. The CDR3 runs to 15 residues. Germline loops: CDR1 SGHRS, CDR2 YFSETQ. CDR3 sequence: CASSDTGVVNEKLFF. The DNA of the CDR3 is TGCGCCAGCAGCGATACAGGGGTGGTTAATGAAAAACTGTTTTTT.

V is TRBV19 and J is TRBJ2-7; TRBD2 aligns across 7 bases. This CDR3 is built from 14 residues. The V gene end was trimmed by 3 bases and the J gene end by 3 bases; junction bases not matched to a gene: 5. Germline V gene lookup returns CDR1 LNHDA and CDR2 SQIVND (reference sequence). CDR3 coding DNA: TGTGCCAGTAGTATCAGGGAGGGCCTCTACGAGCAGTACTTC. Protein: CASSIREGLYEQYF.

This chain uses TRBV7-3 with TRBJ2-3; TRBD2 matches 8 bases. The CDR3 has 17 amino acids. CDR1 and CDR2 from the germline V gene are SGHTA and FQGTGA. Losses at the gene ends were 2 bases for V and 6 bases for J; bases not matched to a gene: 13. CDR3 sequence (DNA): TGTGCCAGCAGCTTATTTCTTACGGCGGGGGGTCCGGATACGCAGTATTTT. It yields the protein CASSLFLTAGGPDTQYF.

J is TRBJ1-4 and V is TRBV30; D is unclear. Trimming cost V 3 bases and J 12 bases, with 17 bases left between them. Germline V gene data show CDR1 as GTSNPN and CDR2 as SVGIG (reference sequence). The CDR3 contains 13 residues. CDR3 sequence: CAWRDLNGGELFF. In nucleotides, the CDR3 is TGTGCCTGGAGGGATTTGAATGGCGGGGAACTGTTTTTT.

V and J are TRBV7-3 and TRBJ1-6; TRBD1 is a possible D gene (5 bases). Trimming cost V 0 bases and J 10 bases, with 13 bases left between them. The CDR3 length is 15 residues. Germline CDR1 is SGHTA and CDR2 is FQGTGA. The CDR3 DNA reads TGTGCCAGCAGCTTAACGGGGCCAGGGAGGTCACCCCTCCACTTT. It translates to CASSLTGPGRSPLHF.

The chain recombines TRBV6-5 with TRBJ1-5; 8 nucleotides agree with TRBD1. The CDR3 is made up of 13 amino acids. The V gene end was trimmed by 5 bases and the J gene end by 7 bases; junction bases not matched to a gene: 4. CDR1 and CDR2 (germline): MNHEY, SVGAGI. In nucleotides, the CDR3 is TGTGCCAGCAGTCCGACAGGGGACCAGCCCCAGCATTTT. It specifies CASSPTGDQPQHF.

The chain combines TRBV15 with TRBJ2-5; TRBD2 aligns across 9 bases. Trimming took 5 bases from V and 4 from J; bases not matched to a gene: 8. Germline CDR1 LNHNV, CDR2 YYDKDF (reference sequence). The CDR3 covers 15 residues. The chain's CDR3 is CATSAGGLVGETQYF. Here the CDR3 DNA reads TGTGCCACCAGCGCGGGAGGGCTGGTTGGAGAGACCCAGTACTTC.

This chain links TRBV6-6 with TRBJ2-3; the match to TRBD1 covers 8 bases. V gave up 6 bases and J gave up 1 base; unmatched junction bases: 9. This CDR3 comprises 16 residues. Germline CDR1 is MNHNY and CDR2 is SVGAGI (reference sequence). The CDR3 DNA is TGTGCCAGCAGCCGCGACGGACAGGGTGGCACAGATACGCAGTATTTT. Residues: CASSRDGQGGTDTQYF.

The V gene is TRBV6-1, the J gene TRBJ1-2; 7 bases agree with TRBD1. V dropped 3 bases and J dropped 5; count of bases not matched to a gene: 3. CDR1 and CDR2 (germline): MNHNS, SASEGT. This CDR3 has 13 residues. Here the CDR3 DNA reads TGTGCCAGCAGTGAGGGGGGACAGTATGGCTACACCTTC. Translation gives CASSEGGQYGYTF.

The chain employs TRBV5-6 and TRBJ2-1, with 11 bases that match TRBD2. Trimming removed 0 bases from V and 11 bases from J; junction bases left unmatched: 7. Germline assignment: CDR1 SGHDT and CDR2 YYEEEE. The CDR3 extends over 15 amino acids. CDR3 sequence: CASSLAASGGPQQFF. CDR3 sequence (DNA): TGTGCCAGCAGCTTGGCGGCTAGCGGGGGGCCTCAGCAGTTCTTC.

The DNA for the CDR3 is TGTGCCAGTAGTTGGGGGGAGGGAACCGGGGAGCTGTTTTTT. Translated: CASSWGEGTGELFF. The chain links TRBV19 to TRBJ2-2; 7 nucleotides line up with TRBD2. CDR3 length equals 14 residues. J was trimmed by 5 bases and V by 5 bases; bases with no gene match: 5. CDR1 and CDR2 from the germline V gene are LNHDA and SQIVND (reference sequence).

This clone was found a few times. The CDR3 DNA reads TGTGCCAGCAGTGAGCCCGACAGGGGGAATGGCTACACCTTC. Its translation is CASSEPDRGNGYTF. The chain combines TRBV25-1 with TRBJ1-2; 9 bases line up with TRBD1. The CDR3 consists of 14 residues. The V segment lost 3 bases and the J segment 6 bases; nucleotides outside the gene matches: 5. Germline-derived CDR1 and CDR2 are MGHDK and SYGVNS.

The J gene is TRBJ2-1, the V gene TRBV9; no definite D call. CDR3 length: 13 amino acids. Germline assignment: CDR1 SGDLS and CDR2 YYNGEE. Trimming left V 0 bases short and J 10 bases short, with 11 bases between. The CDR3 bases are TGTGCCAGCAGCGTAGCTACAAAGACAGAGCAGTTCTTC. The encoded protein is CASSVATKTEQFF.

The chain's CDR3 is CASSRILAGSSYNEQFF. In nucleotides, the CDR3 is TGTGCCAGTAGTAGGATACTAGCGGGGAGCTCCTACAATGAGCAGTTCTTC. The rearrangement joins TRBV19 to TRBJ2-1; 10 nucleotides align to TRBD2. V trimming: 4 bases; J trimming: 0 bases; junction bases outside the gene matches: 6. Germline-derived CDR1 and CDR2 are LNHDA and SQIVND (reference sequence). CDR3 length: 17 residues.

The chain carries TRBV18 and TRBJ2-5; the match to TRBD1 covers 8 bases. Germline V gives CDR1 KGHSH, CDR2 LQKENI. This CDR3 comprises 15 residues. V was pared by 8 bases and J by 2 bases, with 10 bases of the junction left unmatched. CDR3 sequence reads: CASRTGQGPQETQYF. The CDR3 DNA sequence: TGTGCCAGCCGTACCGGACAGGGACCTCAAGAGACCCAGTACTTC.

The chain recombines TRBV13 with TRBJ2-3, with TRBD1 matching over 10 bases. The ends lost 8 bases at V and 3 bases at J; junction bases unmatched: 14. CDR1 is PRHDT, CDR2 FYEKMQ, per germline (reference sequence). The CDR3 is 17 residues long. CDR3: CASQTRLGQGITDTQYF. CDR3 nucleotides: TGTGCCAGCCAAACGAGGCTGGGACAGGGGATAACAGATACGCAGTATTTT.

This chain links TRBV19 with TRBJ1-4; TRBD1 agrees at 11 bases. Germline-derived CDR1 and CDR2 are LNHDA and SQIVND (reference sequence). The length of the CDR3 is 16 residues. Trimming cost V 5 bases and J 7 bases; bases outside gene matches: 9. As DNA, the CDR3 is TGTGCCAGTAGTGCATGGACAGGGGGCAACATTGAAAAACTGTTTTTT. Translating gives CASSAWTGGNIEKLFF.

The V gene is TRBV7-2, the J gene TRBJ1-5, with 10 positions matching TRBD1. CDR1 is SGHTA, CDR2 FQGNSA, per germline. The ends lost 5 bases at V and 1 base at J; junction bases unmatched: 8. CDR3 length equals 17 residues. CDR3 nucleotide sequence: TGTGCCAGCAGCCCCGGACAGGGGGGGGTGAGCAATCAGCCCCAGCATTTT. Residues: CASSPGQGGVSNQPQHF.

The chain couples TRBV6-5 to TRBJ2-7; the D gene is possibly TRBD1 (6 bases). The CDR3 sequence is 15 residues long. CDR1 MNHEY and CDR2 SVGAGI come from the germline V gene. Trimming removed 8 bases at V and 3 bases at J, with 20 bases between. CDR3 loop: CASAVGGQTYYEQYF. For the CDR3, the DNA is TGTGCCAGCGCAGTGGGTGGACAGACCTACTACGAGCAGTACTTC.

This sequence joins TRBV2 and TRBJ1-1; D remains ambiguous. This CDR3 contains 14 residues. Between the trimmed V and J ends, which lost 4 bases and 4 bases, there was a span of 13 bases. Germline V gene lookup returns CDR1 SNHLY and CDR2 FYNNEI. In nucleotides, the CDR3 is TGTGCCAGCAGTGGCGTCCTCCGAGGCACTGAAGCTTTCTTT. As protein: CASSGVLRGTEAFF.

About this clone: At the DNA level, this CDR3 is encoded by other sequences in the same sample as well. Here the CDR3 DNA reads TGTGCCAGCAGCCTACAGGGCGGGCCTTTTGCGGAGTACTTC. Translated: CASSLQGGPFAEYF. The V and J genes are TRBV11-2 and TRBJ2-7; the D gene is possibly TRBD1 (6 bases). CDR1 is SGHAT and CDR2 is FQNNGV in the germline V gene. V lost 5 bases and J lost 11, with 22 bases in between. This CDR3 has 14 residues.

Concerning this clone: Other DNA sequences in the sample encode the same CDR3. This chain uses TRBV5-1 with TRBJ1-2; 12 nucleotides line up with TRBD1. This CDR3 is 14 amino acids long. Trimming removed 4 bases from V and 6 bases from J; junction bases left unmatched: 4. Germline CDR1 reads SGHRS; CDR2 reads YFSETQ. CDR3 amino acids: CASSPGQGADGYTF. The CDR3 DNA reads TGCGCCAGCAGCCCGGGACAGGGGGCAGATGGCTACACCTTC.

This chain uses TRBV6-2 or TRBV6-3 with TRBJ1-2; D perhaps matches TRBD1 (6 bases). Trimming took 2 bases from V and 4 from J, leaving 14 bases between them. The CDR3 has 15 amino acids. Looked up from germline, CDR1 is MNHEY and CDR2 is SVGEGT. CDR3 nucleotide sequence: TGTGCCAGCAGTTACGACCAGGGGAGTGGCTATGGCTACACCTTC. Translated, it gives CASSYDQGSGYGYTF.